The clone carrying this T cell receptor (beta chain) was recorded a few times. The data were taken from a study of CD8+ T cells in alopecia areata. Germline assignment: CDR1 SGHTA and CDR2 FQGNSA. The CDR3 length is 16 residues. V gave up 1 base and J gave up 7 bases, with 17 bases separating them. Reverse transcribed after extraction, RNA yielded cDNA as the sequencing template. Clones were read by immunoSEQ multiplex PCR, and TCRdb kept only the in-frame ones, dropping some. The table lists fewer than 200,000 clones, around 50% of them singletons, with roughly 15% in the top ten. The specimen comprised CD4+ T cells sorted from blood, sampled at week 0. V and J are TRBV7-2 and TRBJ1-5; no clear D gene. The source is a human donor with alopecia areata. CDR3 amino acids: CASSLVGYAPPQPQHF. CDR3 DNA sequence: TGTGCCAGCAGCTTAGTAGGGTACGCCCCCCCGCAGCCCCAGCATTTT. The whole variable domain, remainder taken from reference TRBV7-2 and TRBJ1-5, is GAGVSQSPSNKVTEKGKDVELRCDPISGHTALYWYRQSLGQGLEFLIYFQGNSAPDKSGLPSDRFSAERTGGSVSTLTIQRTQQEDSAVYLCASSLVGYAPPQPQHFGDGTRLSIL.